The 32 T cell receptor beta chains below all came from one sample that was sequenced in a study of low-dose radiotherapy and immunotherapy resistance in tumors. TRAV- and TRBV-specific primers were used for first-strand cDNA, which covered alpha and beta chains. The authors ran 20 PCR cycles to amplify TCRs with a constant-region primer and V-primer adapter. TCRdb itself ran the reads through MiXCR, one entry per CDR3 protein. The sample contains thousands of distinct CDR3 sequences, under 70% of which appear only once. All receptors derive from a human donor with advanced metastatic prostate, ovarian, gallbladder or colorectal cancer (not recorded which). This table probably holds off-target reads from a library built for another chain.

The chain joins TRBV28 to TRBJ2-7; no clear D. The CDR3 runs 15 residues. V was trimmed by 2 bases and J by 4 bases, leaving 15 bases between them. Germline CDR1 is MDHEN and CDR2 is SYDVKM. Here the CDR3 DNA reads TGTGCCAGCAGTTTAAGCCCCGGTGTCAGTTACGAGCAGTACTTC. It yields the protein CASSLSPGVSYEQYF.

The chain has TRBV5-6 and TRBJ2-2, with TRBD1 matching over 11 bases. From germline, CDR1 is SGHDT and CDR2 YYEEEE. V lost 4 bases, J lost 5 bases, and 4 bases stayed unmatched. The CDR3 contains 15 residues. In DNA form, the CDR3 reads TGTGCCAGCAGCCGGGACAGGGGGAGTACCGGGGAGCTGTTTTTT. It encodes CASSRDRGSTGELFF.

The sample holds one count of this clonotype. This chain's CDR3 is CASSLALLGTGQFF. CDR3 DNA: TGCGCCAGCAGCTTGGCGCTATTGGGTACCGGGCAGTTCTTC. This chain uses TRBV5-1 with TRBJ2-1; D is ambiguous. This CDR3 contains 14 residues. V was shortened by 0 bases and J by 12 bases, with 16 bases between the two germline ends. Germline V gene sequence: CDR1 SGHRS, CDR2 YFSETQ.

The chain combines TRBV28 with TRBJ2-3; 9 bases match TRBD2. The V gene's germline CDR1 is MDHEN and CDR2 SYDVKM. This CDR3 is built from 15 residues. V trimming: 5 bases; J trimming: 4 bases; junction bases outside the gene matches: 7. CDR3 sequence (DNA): TGTGCCAGCAGTAGCGGGAGGCGGGTGGCAGATACGCAGTATTTT. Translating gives CASSSGRRVADTQYF.

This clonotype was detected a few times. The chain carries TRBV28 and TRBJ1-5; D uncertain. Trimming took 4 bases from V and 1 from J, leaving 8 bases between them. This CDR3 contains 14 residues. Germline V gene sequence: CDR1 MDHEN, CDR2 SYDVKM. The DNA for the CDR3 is TGTGCCAGCAGTTACCGGGAGAGCAATCAGCCCCAGCATTTT. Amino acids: CASSYRESNQPQHF.

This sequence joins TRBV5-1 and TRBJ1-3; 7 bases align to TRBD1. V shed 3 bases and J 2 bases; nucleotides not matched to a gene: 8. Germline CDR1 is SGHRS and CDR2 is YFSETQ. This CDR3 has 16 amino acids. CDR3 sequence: CASSSRTGGTGNTIYF. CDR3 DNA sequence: TGCGCCAGCAGCTCGAGGACAGGCGGAACTGGAAACACCATATATTTT.

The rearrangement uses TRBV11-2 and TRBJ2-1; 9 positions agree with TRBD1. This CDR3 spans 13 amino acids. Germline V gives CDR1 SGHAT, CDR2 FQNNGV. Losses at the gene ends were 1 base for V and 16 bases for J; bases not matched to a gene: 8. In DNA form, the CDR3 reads TGTGCCAGCAGCTTAGCCCCGGGACAGGGTGCTTTCTTC. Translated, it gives CASSLAPGQGAFF.

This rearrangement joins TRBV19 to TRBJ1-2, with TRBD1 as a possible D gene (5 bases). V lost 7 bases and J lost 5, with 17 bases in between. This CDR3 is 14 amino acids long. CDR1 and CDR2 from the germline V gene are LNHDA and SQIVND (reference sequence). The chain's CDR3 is CASTHGTLGYGYTF. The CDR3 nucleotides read TGTGCCAGTACCCACGGGACGTTAGGGTATGGCTACACCTTC.

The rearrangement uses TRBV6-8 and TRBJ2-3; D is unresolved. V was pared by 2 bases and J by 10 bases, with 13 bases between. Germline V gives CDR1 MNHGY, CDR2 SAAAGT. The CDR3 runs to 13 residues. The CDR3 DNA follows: TGTGCCAGCAGTTACGATTGGAATGGAGCGCAGTATTTT. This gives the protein CASSYDWNGAQYF.

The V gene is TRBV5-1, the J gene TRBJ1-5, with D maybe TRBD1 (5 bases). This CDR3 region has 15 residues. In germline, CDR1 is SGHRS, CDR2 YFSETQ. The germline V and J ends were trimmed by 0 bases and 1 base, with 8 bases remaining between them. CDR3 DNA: TGCGCCAGCAGCTTGGAAGGGGTGAGCAATCAGCCCCAGCATTTT. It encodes CASSLEGVSNQPQHF.

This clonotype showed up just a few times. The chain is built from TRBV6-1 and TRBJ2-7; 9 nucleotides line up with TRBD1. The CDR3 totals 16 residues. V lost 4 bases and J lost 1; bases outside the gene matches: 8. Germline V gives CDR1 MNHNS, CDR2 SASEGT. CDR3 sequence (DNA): TGTGCCAGCAGTGCAATAGACAGGGGGTTATCCTACGAGCAGTACTTC. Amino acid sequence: CASSAIDRGLSYEQYF.

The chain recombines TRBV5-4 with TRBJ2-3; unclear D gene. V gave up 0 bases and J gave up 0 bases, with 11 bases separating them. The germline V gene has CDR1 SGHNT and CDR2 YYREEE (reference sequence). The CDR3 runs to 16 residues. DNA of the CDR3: TGTGCCAGCAGCTTGGGCATGCAGTCTAGCACAGATACGCAGTATTTT. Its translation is CASSLGMQSSTDTQYF.

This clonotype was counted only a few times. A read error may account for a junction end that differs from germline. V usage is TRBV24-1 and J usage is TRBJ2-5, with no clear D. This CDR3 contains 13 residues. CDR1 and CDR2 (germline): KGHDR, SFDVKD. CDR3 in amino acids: CATSRSGQGTQYF. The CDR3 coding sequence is TGTGCCACCAGCCGCAGTGGGCAAGGGACCCAGTACTTC.

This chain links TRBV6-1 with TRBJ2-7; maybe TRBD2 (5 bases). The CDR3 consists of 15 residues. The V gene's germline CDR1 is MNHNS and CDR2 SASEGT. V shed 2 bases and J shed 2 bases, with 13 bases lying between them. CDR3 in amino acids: CASSELAPVTYEQYF. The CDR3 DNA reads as TGTGCCAGCAGTGAACTAGCACCAGTTACCTACGAGCAGTACTTC.

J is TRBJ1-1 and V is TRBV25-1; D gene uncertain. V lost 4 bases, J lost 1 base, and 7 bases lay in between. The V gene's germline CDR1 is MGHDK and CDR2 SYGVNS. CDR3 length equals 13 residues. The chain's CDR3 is CASSVSENTEAFF. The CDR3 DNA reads TGTGCCAGCAGTGTGTCTGAGAACACTGAAGCTTTCTTT.

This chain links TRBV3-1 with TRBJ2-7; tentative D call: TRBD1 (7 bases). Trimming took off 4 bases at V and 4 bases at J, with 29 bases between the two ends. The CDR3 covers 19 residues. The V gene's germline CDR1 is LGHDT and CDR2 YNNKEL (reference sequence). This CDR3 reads CASSRETGRRADKGYEQYF. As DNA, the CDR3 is TGTGCCAGCAGCCGGGAGACAGGGAGGCGTGCCGATAAAGGGTACGAGCAGTACTTC.

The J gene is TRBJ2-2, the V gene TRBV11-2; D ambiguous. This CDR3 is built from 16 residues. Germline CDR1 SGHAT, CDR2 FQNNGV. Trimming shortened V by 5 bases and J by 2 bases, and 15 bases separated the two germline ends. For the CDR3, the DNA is TGTGCCAGCAGCCCCCAAGGTCGAACCAACACCGGGGAGCTGTTTTTT. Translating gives CASSPQGRTNTGELFF.

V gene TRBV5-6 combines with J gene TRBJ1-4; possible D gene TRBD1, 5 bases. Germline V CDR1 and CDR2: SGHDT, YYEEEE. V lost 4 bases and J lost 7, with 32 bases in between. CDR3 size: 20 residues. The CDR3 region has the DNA TGTGCCAGCAGCCGTAAATTAGTCGGTCTTAGGGACCGCCAACGTGAAAAACTGTTTTTT. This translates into CASSRKLVGLRDRQREKLFF.

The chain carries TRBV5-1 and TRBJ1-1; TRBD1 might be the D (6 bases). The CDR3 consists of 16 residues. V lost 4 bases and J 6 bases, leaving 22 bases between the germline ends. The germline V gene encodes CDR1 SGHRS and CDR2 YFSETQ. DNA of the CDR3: TGCGCCAGCAGCGGCCGGACAACCCAGGGGAATCCTGAAGCTTTCTTT. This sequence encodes CASSGRTTQGNPEAFF.

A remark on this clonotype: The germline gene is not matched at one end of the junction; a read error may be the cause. CDR3: CAMRESTNAGKSTF. The CDR3 nucleotides read TGTGCAATGAGAGAATCCACCAATGCAGGCAAATCAACCTTT. The chain has TRBV13 and TRBJ1-6, with D hard to call. This CDR3 has 14 amino acids. Germline V CDR1 and CDR2: PRHDT, FYEKMQ (reference sequence).

CDR3 in DNA: TGTGCCACAAGACGGAGCGCCTACGAGCAGTACTTC. Its translation is CATRRSAYEQYF. The gene calls are TRBV28 and TRBJ2-7; no reliable D call. CDR1 is MDHEN, CDR2 SYDVKM, per germline. This CDR3 contains 12 residues. Trimming left V 10 bases short and J 2 bases short, with 12 bases between.

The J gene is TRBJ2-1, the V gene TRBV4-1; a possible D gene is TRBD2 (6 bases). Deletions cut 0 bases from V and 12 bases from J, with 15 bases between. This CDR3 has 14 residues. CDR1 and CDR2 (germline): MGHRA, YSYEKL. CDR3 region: CASSQDRLGLSQFF. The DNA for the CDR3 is TGCGCCAGCAGCCAAGATCGGTTGGGACTCTCGCAGTTCTTC.

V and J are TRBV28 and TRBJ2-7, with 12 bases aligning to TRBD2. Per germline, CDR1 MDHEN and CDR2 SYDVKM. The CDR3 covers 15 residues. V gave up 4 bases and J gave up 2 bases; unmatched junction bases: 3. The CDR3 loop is CASSSRTSGTYEQYF. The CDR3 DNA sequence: TGTGCCAGCAGTTCCCGGACTAGCGGGACCTACGAGCAGTACTTC.

This chain's CDR3 is CASSLTDQRGNEQFF. CDR3 DNA: TGTGCCAGCAGTCTAACGGACCAGAGGGGCAATGAGCAGTTCTTC. The chain links TRBV12-3 or TRBV12-4 to TRBJ2-1; perhaps D is TRBD1 or TRBD2 (5 bases each). With 5 bases removed from V and 6 bases from J, the gap between germline ends came to 17 bases. The CDR3 has 15 amino acids.

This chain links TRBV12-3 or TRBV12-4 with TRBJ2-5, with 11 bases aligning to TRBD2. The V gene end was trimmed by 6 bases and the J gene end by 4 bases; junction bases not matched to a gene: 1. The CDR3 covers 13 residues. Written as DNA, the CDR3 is TGTGCCAGCAGCCTAGCGGGAGGAGAGACCCAGTACTTC. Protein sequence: CASSLAGGETQYF.

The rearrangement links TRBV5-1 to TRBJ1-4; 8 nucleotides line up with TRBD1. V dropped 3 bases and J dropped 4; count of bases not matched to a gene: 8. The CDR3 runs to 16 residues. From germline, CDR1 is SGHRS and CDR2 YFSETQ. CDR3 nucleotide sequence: TGCGCCAGCAGCTCCTGGACAGGGCAGAATAATGAAAAACTGTTTTTT. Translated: CASSSWTGQNNEKLFF.

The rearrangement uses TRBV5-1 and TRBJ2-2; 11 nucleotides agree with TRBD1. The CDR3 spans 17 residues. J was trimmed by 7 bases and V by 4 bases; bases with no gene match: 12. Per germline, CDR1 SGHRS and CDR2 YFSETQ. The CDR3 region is CASSTPRTGGEGGELFF. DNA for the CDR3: TGCGCCAGCAGCACCCCCCGGACAGGGGGCGAAGGCGGGGAGCTGTTTTTT.

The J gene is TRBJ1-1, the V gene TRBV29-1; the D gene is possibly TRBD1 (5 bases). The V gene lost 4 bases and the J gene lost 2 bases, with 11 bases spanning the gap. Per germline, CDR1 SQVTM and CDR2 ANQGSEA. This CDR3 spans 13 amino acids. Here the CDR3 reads CSVVIQANTEAFF. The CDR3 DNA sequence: TGCAGCGTTGTAATACAGGCCAACACTGAAGCTTTCTTT.

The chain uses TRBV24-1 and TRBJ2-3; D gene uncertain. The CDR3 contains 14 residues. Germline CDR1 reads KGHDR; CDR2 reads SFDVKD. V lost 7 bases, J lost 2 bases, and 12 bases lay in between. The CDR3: CATRSSQDTDTQYF. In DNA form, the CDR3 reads TGTGCCACCAGGAGCAGCCAAGACACAGATACGCAGTATTTT.

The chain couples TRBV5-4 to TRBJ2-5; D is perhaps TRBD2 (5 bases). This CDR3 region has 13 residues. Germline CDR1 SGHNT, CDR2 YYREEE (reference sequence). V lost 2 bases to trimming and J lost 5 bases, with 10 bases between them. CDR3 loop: CASSFRTGETQYF. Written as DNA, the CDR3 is TGTGCCAGCAGCTTTAGGACGGGGGAGACCCAGTACTTC.

CDR3 in amino acids: CASSYHDRGALRQPQHF. The CDR3 DNA follows: TGTGCCAGCAGCTATCATGACAGGGGCGCCCTCAGGCAGCCCCAGCATTTT. This sequence joins TRBV3-1 and TRBJ1-5, with 8 positions matching TRBD1. The CDR3 sequence is 17 residues long. CDR1 and CDR2 (germline): LGHDT, YNNKEL (reference sequence). Germline trimming cut 5 bases from V and 7 bases from J; bases unmatched to any gene: 16.

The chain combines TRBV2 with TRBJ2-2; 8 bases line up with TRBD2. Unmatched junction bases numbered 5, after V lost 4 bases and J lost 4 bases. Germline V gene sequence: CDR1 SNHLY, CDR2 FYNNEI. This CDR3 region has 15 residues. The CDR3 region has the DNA TGTGCCAGCAGTGCCCGGGGGGGTATCACCGGGGAGCTGTTTTTT. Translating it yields CASSARGGITGELFF.